A single sample is the source of the 7 T cell receptor beta chains below, sequenced in a study of T cells in Graves' hyperthyroidism and ophthalmopathy. There were TCR beta CDR3 regions amplified from RNA transcripts. During a first-round RT-PCR of the TCR CDR3, the HTBI primer set was used. TCRdb reprocessed the multiplex PCR reads via MiXCR and lists one record per CDR3 protein. The data hold under 700,000 distinct CDR3 sequences, with approximately 44% observed a single time. Material for sequencing was peripheral blood or thyroid tissue (not recorded which). Receptors were obtained from a woman between 18 and 29 years old with Graves' hyperthyroidism.

Only a few counts were recorded for this clonotype. The missing conserved phenylalanine or tryptophan at the end of this CDR3 makes a read error likely. The DNA is left out, because the CDR3 cannot be placed on it with certainty; the CDR3 is given as TCRdb lists it. The chain couples TRBV24-1 to TRBJ2-5. Germline V lookup: CDR1 KGHDR, CDR2 SFDVKD. The CDR3 is 9 residues long, counting both termini. The CDR3 spells CATSDFSTS.

This clonotype was observed at least ten times. The chain employs TRBV2 and TRBJ1-1, with D unresolved. The V gene's germline CDR1 is SNHLY and CDR2 FYNNEI. The ends were cut back, 2 bases at V and 11 bases at J, with 12 bases in the middle. The CDR3 has 12 amino acids. The CDR3 spells CASSEYGIGAFF. Written as DNA, the CDR3 is TGTGCCAGCAGTGAATATGGGATAGGCGCTTTCTTT.

This clonotype has at least ten counts. The chain is built from TRBV29-1 and TRBJ1-1; tentatively, D is TRBD1 (5 bases). Trimming removed 4 bases from V and 1 base from J, with 16 bases in between. Germline V CDR1 and CDR2: SQVTM, ANQGSEA. CDR3 length: 15 residues. The CDR3 sequence: CSVVGVRGSNTEAFF. In DNA form, the CDR3 reads TGCAGCGTTGTAGGGGTGAGGGGTTCGAACACTGAAGCTTTCTTT.

The genes are TRBV27 and TRBJ2-5; 14 nucleotides line up with TRBD2. Germline V gene data show CDR1 as MNHEY and CDR2 as SMNVEV (reference sequence). The ends lost 6 bases at V and 4 bases at J; junction bases unmatched: 7. The CDR3 consists of 16 residues. The CDR3 region is CASRPGTSGSRETQYF. CDR3 nucleotide sequence: TGTGCCAGCAGGCCCGGGACTAGCGGGAGTAGAGAGACCCAGTACTTC.

This clonotype was observed a handful of times. The chain combines TRBV2 with TRBJ1-1; D uncertain. CDR1 and CDR2 (germline): SNHLY, FYNNEI. This CDR3 has 13 amino acids. V was clipped by 3 bases and J by 3 bases, with 8 bases between them. As DNA, the CDR3 is TGTGCCAGCAGTGATCAGAGATACACTGAAGCTTTCTTT. It encodes CASSDQRYTEAFF.

In this sample, this clonotype turned up many times. The CDR3 is CASLYSDTQYF. The CDR3 bases are TGTGCCAGCCTGTATAGTGATACGCAGTATTTT. V usage is TRBV2 and J usage is TRBJ2-3; D unclear. The CDR3 sequence is 11 residues long. CDR1 SNHLY and CDR2 FYNNEI come from the germline V gene. V was clipped by 8 bases and J by 6 bases, with 9 bases between them.

The gene calls are TRBV10-3 and TRBJ2-5; D is ambiguous. Germline values: CDR1 ENHRY, CDR2 SYGVKD. The CDR3 covers 12 residues. V lost 2 bases to trimming and J lost 3 bases, with 4 bases between them. CDR3 loop: CAISENEETQYF. In DNA form, the CDR3 reads TGTGCCATCAGTGAGAATGAAGAGACCCAGTACTTC.